Described below is a single T cell receptor beta chain sequence and its context. Its antigen remains unidentified. These data belong to a study of CD8+ T cells in alopecia areata. Study-wide results and caveats: TCR sharing was clearer in mice than between patients, perhaps partly owing to patient HLA diversity. Lesional scalp displayed greater clonality than normal scalp, most notably in alopecia totalis/universalis. The study also sequences resident alphabeta T cells of normal skin in scalp samples.

Trimming stripped 3 bases from V and 4 bases from J, with 4 bases between. The CDR3 spans 12 residues. Germline V gene data show CDR1 as SGHAT and CDR2 as FQDESV (reference sequence). PBMCs served as the source from which CD4+ and CD8+ T cells were sorted. The authors extracted RNA and reverse transcribed it into cDNA as the sequencing template. Clones were sequenced by immunoSEQ multiplex PCR, and TCRdb holds only the in-frame ones, with some missing. This sample has around 100,000 clones, with 55% found just once. The sample consisted of CD4+ T cells sorted from blood. This clonotype was obtained from a human donor in good health. The chain is built from TRBV11-1 and TRBJ2-1; D is uncertain. The CDR3: CASSFRYNEQFF. CDR3 coding DNA: TGTGCCAGCAGCTTCCGGTACAATGAGCAGTTCTTC. Full variable domain (rest looked up from reference TRBV11-1 and TRBJ2-1): EAEVAQSPRYKITEKSQAVAFWCDPISGHATLYWYRQILGQGPELLVQFQDESVVDDSQLPKDRFSAERLKGVDSTLKIQPAELGDSAMYLCASSFRYNEQFFGPGTRLTVL.